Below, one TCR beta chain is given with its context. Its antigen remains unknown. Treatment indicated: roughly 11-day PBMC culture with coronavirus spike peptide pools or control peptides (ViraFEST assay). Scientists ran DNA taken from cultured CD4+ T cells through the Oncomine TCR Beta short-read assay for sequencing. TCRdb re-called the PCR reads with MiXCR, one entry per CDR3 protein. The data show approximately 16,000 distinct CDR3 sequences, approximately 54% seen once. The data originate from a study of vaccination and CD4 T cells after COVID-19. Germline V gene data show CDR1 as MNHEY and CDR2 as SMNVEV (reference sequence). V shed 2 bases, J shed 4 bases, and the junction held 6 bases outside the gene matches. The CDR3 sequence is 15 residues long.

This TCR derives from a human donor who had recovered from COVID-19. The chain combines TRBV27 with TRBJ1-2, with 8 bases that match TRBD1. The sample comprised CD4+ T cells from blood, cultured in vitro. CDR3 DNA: TGTGCCAGCAGTTTACAACAGGGGGTTGGCTATGGCTACACCTTC. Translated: CASSLQQGVGYGYTF.